This TCR beta chain is drawn from a study of T cells after yellow fever vaccination. Only a few counts were recorded for this clonotype. TCRdb reanalysed the 5' RACE reads using MiXCR and keeps one entry per CDR3 protein. The sample has around 250,000 distinct CDR3 sequences; less than 9% are singletons. The CDR3 consists of 14 residues. Trimming at V came to 4 bases and at J to 5 bases, leaving 7 bases not matched to a gene. Germline values: CDR1 SGHRS, CDR2 YFSETQ. The sample was CD4+ T cells sorted from PBMCs, taken 15 days after the yellow fever booster vaccination. The genes are TRBV5-1 and TRBJ1-1; 8 nucleotides match TRBD1. This sequence originates from a young man who received the YFV17D yellow fever vaccine. DNA for the CDR3: TGCGCCAGCAGCAGAGAGACAGGGGTGACTGAAGCTTTCTTT. Amino acid sequence: CASSRETGVTEAFF.